The clone carrying this T cell receptor beta chain occurred a few times. V was clipped by 8 bases and J by 8 bases, with 19 bases between them. Germline V gene sequence: CDR1 MRHNA, CDR2 SNTAGT. CDR3 length: 14 residues. These data come from a study of metastatic and nonmetastatic thyroid tumors. TCRdb re-analyzed the PCR reads through MiXCR. The sample contains 20,000 to 25,000 clones, 12% of which appear only once. There were no patients who had received any treatment before thyroid surgery. Material for sequencing was blood. The gene calls are TRBV6-4 and TRBJ2-1; tentatively, D is TRBD1 or TRBD2 (5 bases each). This TCR derives from a male donor with papillary thyroid cancer or a benign thyroid nodule (not recorded which). Some clones in this sample may be carry-over from other donors' samples. The CDR3 region has the DNA TGTGCCAGCGGTAGGGGCCTCGGAGGCTATGAGCAGTTCTTC. It specifies CASGRGLGGYEQFF.